These 29 T cell receptor beta chains share one sample of origin, sequenced in a study of response to subunit inactivated influenza vaccine. TCRdb passed the RT-PCR reads through MiXCR, listing each CDR3 protein once. Among some 850,000 distinct CDR3 sequences, around 20% were seen once, and the ten largest hold 11%. This material consisted of PBMCs from blood, taken 4 to 6 days after vaccination. These receptor sequences come from a man aged 45 to 65 who received an inactivated influenza vaccine.

Here the CDR3 reads CASSAGVFGEQYF. CDR3 in DNA: TGCGCCAGCAGCGCGGGGGTTTTTGGCGAGCAGTACTTC. The chain carries TRBV4-3 and TRBJ2-7; 7 bases agree with TRBD2. Germline V gene data show CDR1 as LGHNA and CDR2 as YSLEER. There are 13 residues in the CDR3. With V trimmed by 5 bases and J by 6 bases, 7 bases remained unmatched.

V and J are TRBV7-6 and TRBJ1-1; perhaps TRBD1 as D (5 bases). Germline CDR1 SGHVS, CDR2 FNYEAQ. This CDR3 region has 17 residues. V lost 5 bases and J 2 bases, leaving 21 bases between the germline ends. The CDR3 DNA reads as TGTGCCAGCAGCGGAGGGTTAAAGAGCGACAGAAACACTGAAGCTTTCTTT. The encoded protein is CASSGGLKSDRNTEAFF.

This clonotype showed up just a few times. This rearrangement joins TRBV7-2 to TRBJ2-3, with no clear D. Deletions cut 0 bases from V and 3 bases from J, with 16 bases between. From germline, CDR1 is SGHTA and CDR2 FQGNSA. The CDR3 has 17 amino acids. CDR3 sequence: CASSLARNGLFTDTQYF. The CDR3 nucleotides are TGTGCCAGCAGCTTAGCGCGCAACGGGCTTTTTACAGATACGCAGTATTTT.

With regard to this clonotype: This may arise from a read error, as a much more abundant clone is one base away. This rearrangement joins TRBV28 to TRBJ2-2; 9 nucleotides line up with TRBD1. CDR3 length: 13 residues. CDR1 is MDHEN and CDR2 is SYDVKM in the germline V gene. The CDR3 DNA follows: TGTGCCATTCGGACAGGGGACACCGGGGAGCTGCTTTTT. Encoded protein: CAIRTGDTGELLF.

The table lists this clonotype with a few counts. The chain has TRBV4-3 and TRBJ2-5; perhaps TRBD1 as D (6 bases). This CDR3 comprises 14 residues. The germline V gene encodes CDR1 LGHNA and CDR2 YSLEER. V was cut by 0 bases and J by 5 bases, with 10 bases left in between. CDR3 bases: TGCGCCAGCAGCCAAGAAAGGACAGACGAGACCCAGTACTTC. Translated: CASSQERTDETQYF.

This clonotype was recorded once. The junction differs from germline at one of its ends, possibly a read error. J is TRBJ2-1 and V is TRBV5-6; D possibly corresponds to TRBD2 (6 bases). The CDR3 spans 11 residues. Germline CDR1 is SGHDT and CDR2 is YYEEEE. The CDR3: CASSLDIGRIF. The DNA of the CDR3 is TGTGCCAGCAGCTTGGATATCGGGAGAATCTTC.

This CDR3 is CAISPDTNIQYF. CDR3 nucleotide sequence: TGTGCCATCTCACCGGACACAAACATTCAGTACTTC. The rearrangement links TRBV6-6 to TRBJ2-4; possibly TRBD1 for D (5 bases). Germline V lookup: CDR1 MNHNY, CDR2 SVGAGI (reference sequence). The CDR3 spans 12 residues. V gave up 10 bases and J gave up 6 bases, with 13 bases separating them.

The rearrangement joins TRBV29-1 to TRBJ2-2, with TRBD2 matching 10 bases. Germline-derived CDR1 and CDR2 are SQVTM and ANQGSEA. There are 14 residues in the CDR3. V was pared by 7 bases and J by 3 bases, with 5 bases of the junction left unmatched. The CDR3 protein is CSGRTSGHTGELFF. DNA for the CDR3: TGCAGCGGAAGGACTAGCGGACACACCGGGGAGCTGTTTTTT.

The gene calls are TRBV28 and TRBJ2-6, with 7 positions matching TRBD1. Looked up from germline, CDR1 is MDHEN and CDR2 is SYDVKM. The V gene end was trimmed by 4 bases and the J gene end by 4 bases; junction bases not matched to a gene: 10. This CDR3 comprises 17 residues. In nucleotides, the CDR3 is TGTGCCAGCAGTTCGCCCGACAGGGTGGCAGGGGCCAACGTCCTGACTTTC. Translated, it gives CASSSPDRVAGANVLTF.

This clonotype occurred a few times. The chain employs TRBV27 and TRBJ2-3, with 7 bases aligning to TRBD2. The V gene end was trimmed by 3 bases and the J gene end by 3 bases; junction bases not matched to a gene: 9. The CDR3 extends over 16 amino acids. The germline gives CDR1 MNHEY, CDR2 SMNVEV (reference sequence). CDR3 region: CASSLTSRQFTDTQYF. In DNA, the CDR3 is TGTGCCAGCAGTTTGACTAGCAGGCAATTTACAGATACGCAGTATTTT.

The V and J genes are TRBV5-1 and TRBJ2-3; no reliable D call. The CDR3 loop spans 14 amino acids. V was cut by 5 bases and J by 0 bases, with 10 bases left in between. The V gene's germline CDR1 is SGHRS and CDR2 YFSETQ. The DNA of the CDR3 is TGCGCCAGCAGTCAGGAGCTTAGCACAGATACGCAGTATTTT. This codes for CASSQELSTDTQYF. The full variable domain, its missing parts supplied by reference TRBV5-1 and TRBJ2-3, is KAGVTQTPRYLIKTRGQQVTLSCSPISGHRSVSWYQQTPGQGLQFLFEYFSETQRNKGNFPGRFSGRQFSNSRSEMNVSTLELGDSALYLCASSQELSTDTQYFGPGTRLTVL.

This chain links TRBV5-1 with TRBJ2-3, with 10 positions matching TRBD1. The CDR3 consists of 15 residues. The germline gives CDR1 SGHRS, CDR2 YFSETQ. Losses at the gene ends were 5 bases for V and 8 bases for J; bases not matched to a gene: 11. CDR3 sequence (DNA): TGCGCCAGCAGACTAAGGACAGGGGGAGAGGGTACGCAGTATTTT. It translates to CASRLRTGGEGTQYF.

In its sample, this clonotype was seen a few times. CDR3 protein: CSVARQVWDVDGYTF. In DNA form, the CDR3 reads TGCAGCGTTGCCCGACAGGTATGGGACGTAGATGGCTACACCTTC. The V call is TRBV29-1, the J call TRBJ1-2; TRBD1 is a possible D gene (6 bases). Trimming pared 4 bases from V and 6 bases from J, leaving 21 bases between. The CDR3 consists of 15 residues. CDR1 SQVTM and CDR2 ANQGSEA come from the germline V gene.

The rearrangement uses TRBV20-1 and TRBJ2-1; the match to TRBD1 covers 7 bases. Unmatched junction bases numbered 9, after V lost 6 bases and J lost 1 base. This CDR3 spans 15 amino acids. Per germline, CDR1 DFQATT and CDR2 SNEGSKA (reference sequence). The CDR3 coding sequence is TGCAGTGCCCTAGAGGGGACAGTTTCCTACAATGAGCAGTTCTTC. It codes for CSALEGTVSYNEQFF.

J is TRBJ2-7 and V is TRBV7-2; TRBD2 aligns across 14 bases. The CDR3 is 15 residues long. Germline lookup yields CDR1 SGHTA and CDR2 FQGNSA. The V and J ends lost 4 bases and 7 bases, in that order; junction bases with no gene match: 6. CDR3 sequence: CASSWGLAGAEEQYF. In DNA form, the CDR3 reads TGTGCCAGCAGCTGGGGACTAGCGGGAGCGGAGGAGCAGTACTTC.

The chain links TRBV7-9 to TRBJ2-7, with 10 bases lining up with TRBD1. This CDR3 has 15 residues. Germline V CDR1 and CDR2: SEHNR, FQNEAQ (reference sequence). The V segment lost 4 bases and the J segment 5 bases; nucleotides outside the gene matches: 8. CDR3 sequence: CASSWTGTGAHEQYF. As DNA, the CDR3 is TGTGCCAGCAGCTGGACCGGGACAGGGGCCCACGAGCAGTACTTC.

This sequence joins TRBV20-1 and TRBJ2-1; 11 bases match TRBD2. The J segment lost 9 bases and the V segment lost 2 bases, leaving 6 bases of the junction unmatched. CDR1 is DFQATT, CDR2 SNEGSKA, per germline (reference sequence). This CDR3 region has 14 residues. The CDR3 loop is CSARLAGGLSEQFF. The CDR3 DNA sequence: TGCAGTGCTAGACTAGCGGGGGGATTGAGTGAGCAGTTCTTC.

This clonotype was seen ten or more times. This sequence joins TRBV20-1 and TRBJ1-4, with 8 bases matching TRBD1. The CDR3 runs to 14 residues. The V gene's germline CDR1 is DFQATT and CDR2 SNEGSKA (reference sequence). The V and J ends lost 1 base and 10 bases, in that order; junction bases with no gene match: 8. The CDR3 DNA reads as TGCAGTGCTAGAGCTCCGGACAGGGAGGGAAAACTGTTTTTT. It encodes CSARAPDREGKLFF.

In its sample, this clonotype was seen many times. Written as DNA, the CDR3 is TGTGCCAGCAGCAAACAGGGGTACGAGCAGTACTTC. Translation gives CASSKQGYEQYF. The chain joins TRBV12-3 or TRBV12-4 to TRBJ2-7; 7 nucleotides align to TRBD1. CDR3 size: 12 residues. V dropped 6 bases and J dropped 4; count of bases not matched to a gene: 3.

The chain has TRBV30 and TRBJ1-2, with D unclear. Looked up from germline, CDR1 is GTSNPN and CDR2 is SVGIG (reference sequence). The CDR3 extends over 12 amino acids. With 0 bases removed from V and 7 bases from J, the gap between germline ends came to 9 bases. The DNA of the CDR3 is TGTGCCTGGAGTGTAATCACCTCTGGCTACACCTTC. Its protein is CAWSVITSGYTF.

The chain recombines TRBV7-2 with TRBJ2-5; TRBD2 aligns across 7 bases. Germline V gene sequence: CDR1 SGHTA, CDR2 FQGNSA. The CDR3 sequence is 13 residues long. The V gene end was trimmed by 6 bases and the J gene end by 2 bases; junction bases not matched to a gene: 3. This CDR3 reads CASRRSGQETQYF. The CDR3 DNA sequence: TGTGCCAGCAGGCGTAGCGGGCAAGAGACCCAGTACTTC. Full variable domain (missing parts from reference TRBV7-2 and TRBJ2-5): GAGVSQSPSNKVTEKGKDVELRCDPISGHTALYWYRQSLGQGLEFLIYFQGNSAPDKSGLPSDRFSAERTGGSVSTLTIQRTQQEDSAVYLCASRRSGQETQYFGPGTRLLVL.

In its sample, this clonotype was seen many times. This rearrangement joins TRBV6-1 to TRBJ1-1; D unresolved. Trimming took 6 bases from V and 4 from J, leaving 12 bases between them. CDR3 length: 13 residues. The germline V gene has CDR1 MNHNS and CDR2 SASEGT. CDR3 in DNA: TGTGCCAGCAGCCATACGGGCAGCACTGAAGCTTTCTTT. Residues: CASSHTGSTEAFF.

This chain links TRBV11-2 with TRBJ2-5; 15 bases agree with TRBD2. V gave up 5 bases and J gave up 4 bases; unmatched junction bases: 11. The CDR3 sequence is 18 residues long. CDR1 SGHAT and CDR2 FQNNGV come from the germline V gene. CDR3 sequence reads: CASSKPGLAGGGVETQYF. In DNA, the CDR3 is TGTGCCAGCAGCAAGCCGGGACTAGCGGGAGGAGGGGTAGAGACCCAGTACTTC.

The chain joins TRBV18 to TRBJ1-1, with D unresolved. With 3 bases removed from V and 1 base from J, the gap between germline ends came to 9 bases. CDR3 length: 14 residues. Germline lookup yields CDR1 KGHSH and CDR2 LQKENI. The CDR3 DNA follows: TGTGCCAGCTCACCGAAGGATACGAACACTGAAGCTTTCTTT. The encoded protein is CASSPKDTNTEAFF.

The sample holds one count of this clonotype. The chain recombines TRBV20-1 with TRBJ2-1, with 11 nucleotides matching TRBD2. Germline-derived CDR1 and CDR2 are DFQATT and SNEGSKA (reference sequence). This CDR3 has 14 residues. With 3 bases clipped from V and 8 bases from J, the junction kept 6 bases outside the gene matches. This chain's CDR3 is CSASTSGGYHEQFF. As DNA, the CDR3 is TGCAGTGCTAGCACTAGCGGGGGTTACCATGAGCAGTTCTTC.

The chain uses TRBV6-2 or TRBV6-3 and TRBJ1-2, with TRBD1 as a possible D gene (6 bases). CDR3 length equals 15 residues. Trimming cost V 6 bases and J 7 bases, with 21 bases left between them. Germline V lookup: CDR1 MNHEY, CDR2 SVGEGT. This chain's CDR3 is CASSLIGDIHFGYTF. CDR3 DNA sequence: TGTGCCAGCAGCCTAATCGGGGACATCCACTTTGGCTACACCTTC.

This chain uses TRBV5-1 with TRBJ2-3; 14 nucleotides agree with TRBD2. From germline, CDR1 is SGHRS and CDR2 YFSETQ. The CDR3 runs to 17 residues. The junction had 8 bases not matched to a gene; V was cut back by 2 bases and J by 6 bases. CDR3: CASSFGTSGSPLDTQYF. CDR3 DNA sequence: TGCGCCAGCAGCTTCGGGACTAGCGGGAGCCCCTTGGATACGCAGTATTTT.

This clonotype has ten or more counts. The chain recombines TRBV12-3 or TRBV12-4 with TRBJ2-7, with D possibly TRBD1 on 6 matching bases. The CDR3 length is 14 residues. Trimming cost V 4 bases and J 0 bases, with 10 bases left between them. CDR3 sequence: CASSWGPSSYEQYF. In nucleotides, the CDR3 is TGTGCCAGCAGTTGGGGGCCGAGCTCCTACGAGCAGTACTTC.

The chain couples TRBV20-1 to TRBJ2-1; 8 nucleotides align to TRBD2. This CDR3 is 13 amino acids long. Germline trimming cut 5 bases from V and 3 bases from J; bases unmatched to any gene: 3. Germline assignment: CDR1 DFQATT and CDR2 SNEGSKA (reference sequence). This CDR3 reads CSAHAGGYNEQFF. In nucleotides, the CDR3 is TGCAGTGCTCATGCGGGGGGCTACAATGAGCAGTTCTTC.